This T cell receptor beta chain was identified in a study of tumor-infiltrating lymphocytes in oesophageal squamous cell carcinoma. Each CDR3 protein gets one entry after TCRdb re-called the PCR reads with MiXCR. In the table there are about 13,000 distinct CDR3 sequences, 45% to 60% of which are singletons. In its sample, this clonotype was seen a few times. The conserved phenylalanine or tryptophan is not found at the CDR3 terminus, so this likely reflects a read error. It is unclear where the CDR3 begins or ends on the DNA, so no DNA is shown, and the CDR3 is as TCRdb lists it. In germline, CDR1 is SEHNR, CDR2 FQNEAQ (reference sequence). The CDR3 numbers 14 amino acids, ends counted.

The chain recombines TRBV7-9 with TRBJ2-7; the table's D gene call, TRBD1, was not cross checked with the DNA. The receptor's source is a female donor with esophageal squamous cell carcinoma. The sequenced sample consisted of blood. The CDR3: CASSDQGPGYTFGS.